Listed below are T cell receptor beta chains from one sample, sequenced in a study of T cell changes during pregnancy in multiple sclerosis. The repertoire was sequenced with immunoSEQ multiplex PCR; TCRdb's copy has only in-frame clones and lacks some. The sample lists about 58,000 clones, 93% seen once, with around 3.7% in the top ten. Sequences were derived from CD8+ T cells from peripheral blood mononuclear cells, sampled in the second trimester of pregnancy. The receptor source for this set is a female donor with multiple sclerosis, enrolled in a pregnancy study. The CDR3 runs from the conserved cysteine through the conserved F or W. The order of the fields is J gene, clone size, D gene, V gene, CDR3 protein, CDR3 DNA. D genes are given only for firm matches. Not all rows give a size; the values are once, few, many and, for expanded clones, a class.

>TRBJ2-7|once|TRBD2|TRBV28
CASSPTGGVSSYEQYF
TGTGCCAGCAGCCCCACGGGGGGGGTTAGTTCCTACGAGCAGTACTTC
>TRBJ2-1|many|TRBD1|TRBV5-1
CASRSGGSYNEQFF
TGCGCCAGCAGATCAGGGGGCTCCTACAATGAGCAGTTCTTC
>TRBJ2-7|NA|NA|TRBV19
CASSMWRGEQYF
TGTGCCAGTAGTATGTGGCGGGGAGAGCAGTACTTC
>TRBJ2-7|NA|TRBD2|TRBV5-1
CASSPLSGIDSYEQYF
TGCGCCAGCAGCCCCTTAAGCGGGATCGACTCCTACGAGCAGTACTTC
>TRBJ2-1|NA|TRBD2|TRBV7-9
CASSPRTSGRDEQFF
TGTGCCAGCAGCCCTCGGACTAGCGGGAGAGACGAGCAGTTCTTC
>TRBJ1-1|NA|NA|TRBV4-3
CASSHGTAGVTEAFF
TGCGCCAGCAGCCACGGGACCGCGGGGGTCACTGAAGCTTTCTTT
>TRBJ2-7|NA|TRBD1|TRBV4-1
CASSRTGSAYEQYF
TGCGCCAGCAGCCGGACAGGGTCTGCCTACGAGCAGTACTTC
>TRBJ2-1|NA|TRBD2|TRBV7-8
CASRAARTSVNEQFF
TGTGCCAGCAGGGCGGCACGGACTAGCGTCAATGAGCAGTTCTTC
>TRBJ1-1|NA|NA|TRBV6-6
CASRLGGGLDTEAFF
TGTGCCAGCAGACTTGGCGGGGGGCTCGACACTGAAGCTTTCTTT
>TRBJ1-5|NA|NA|TRBV6-5
CASSQDRVNLPQHF
TGTGCCAGCAGCCAAGACAGAGTGAATCTGCCCCAGCATTTT
>TRBJ1-1|few|NA|TRBV7-9
CASSLYPRPEAFF
TGTGCCAGCAGCCTTTACCCGCGTCCTGAAGCTTTCTTT
>TRBJ1-5|NA|NA|TRBV11-2
CASSLEGAHQPQHF
TGTGCCAGCAGCTTAGAGGGGGCTCATCAGCCCCAGCATTTT
>TRBJ2-1|NA|TRBD2|TRBV4-1
CASSRSLADSYNEQFF
TGCGCCAGCAGCCGGTCTCTAGCGGACTCCTACAATGAGCAGTTCTTC
>TRBJ1-1|NA|NA|TRBV7-9
CASSRGGGGGMNTEAFF
TGTGCCAGCAGCCGCGGGGGAGGAGGGGGGATGAACACTGAAGCTTTCTTT
>TRBJ1-2|NA|NA|TRBV7-3
CASSLRGRAGDGYTF
TGTGCCAGCAGCTTAAGGGGCAGGGCTGGGGATGGCTACACCTTC
>TRBJ2-7|NA|NA|TRBV27
CASSLQGARRYEQYF
TGTGCCAGCAGTCTACAGGGTGCCCGGCGATACGAGCAGTACTTC
>TRBJ1-3|NA|NA|TRBV19
CASSPLPGRENPGNTIYF
TGTGCCAGTAGTCCCCTCCCGGGGAGGGAGAATCCAGGAAACACCATATATTTT